A single sample gave rise to the 16 T cell receptor beta chains below, sequenced in a study of blood T cell repertoires in COVID-19. Here immunoSEQ multiplex PCR was the method, and the copy in TCRdb shows in-frame clones only, minus some. The sample lists 250,000 to 300,000 clones, about 88% occurring once. Source material: peripheral blood. The receptor set was obtained from a woman aged 65 to 85 with COVID-19, enrolled during active disease.

The chain carries TRBV7-3 and TRBJ1-1, with 8 bases fitting TRBD1. V gave up 5 bases and J gave up 11 bases; unmatched junction bases: 7. The length of the CDR3 is 12 residues. Germline CDR1 and CDR2: SGHTA and FQGTGA. CDR3 coding DNA: TGTGCCAGCAGCGACAGGGGAGGGGCGGCTTTCTTT. Translation: CASSDRGGAAFF.

The chain carries TRBV30 and TRBJ2-7, with 7 nucleotides matching TRBD2. The CDR3 spans 15 residues. The ends lost 4 bases at V and 6 bases at J; junction bases unmatched: 15. CDR1 GTSNPN and CDR2 SVGIG come from the germline V gene (reference sequence). The CDR3 sequence is CAWKYSGGGFGEQYF. CDR3 DNA sequence: TGTGCCTGGAAATACTCGGGGGGAGGCTTCGGCGAGCAGTACTTC.

This rearrangement joins TRBV5-4 to TRBJ2-7; 10 nucleotides match TRBD2. The germline CDR1 and CDR2 sequences are SGHNT and YYREEE (reference sequence). This CDR3 has 15 residues. The trim removed 5 bases at V and 2 bases at J, leaving 7 bases unmatched. In DNA, the CDR3 is TGTGCCAGCAGTTCTAGCGGGGGCCCTACCTACGAGCAGTACTTC. It codes for CASSSSGGPTYEQYF. Together with reference TRBV5-4 and TRBJ2-7, the CDR3 gives the full variable domain: ETGVTQSPTHLIKTRGQQVTLRCSSQSGHNTVSWYQQALGQGPQFIFQYYREEENGRGNFPPRFSGLQFPNYSSELNVNALELDDSALYLCASSSSGGPTYEQYFGPGTRLTVT.

The gene calls are TRBV12-5 and TRBJ1-1; 10 nucleotides match TRBD1. The V gene end was trimmed by 2 bases and the J gene end by 3 bases; junction bases not matched to a gene: 12. Germline assignment: CDR1 LGHNT and CDR2 FRNRAP. The CDR3 length is 18 residues. The CDR3 is CASGLRSGTGDRHTEAFF. CDR3 coding DNA: TGTGCTAGTGGTTTGAGATCCGGGACAGGGGATCGGCACACTGAAGCTTTCTTT. The full variable domain, completed using reference TRBV12-5 and TRBJ1-1, is DARVTQTPRHKVTEMGQEVTMRCQPILGHNTVFWYRQTMMQGLELLAYFRNRAPLDDSGMPKDRFSAEMPDATLATLKIQPSEPRDSAVYFCASGLRSGTGDRHTEAFFGQGTRLTVV.

The chain couples TRBV7-9 to TRBJ1-1; D remains unclear. The CDR3 is 13 amino acids. The germline V gene has CDR1 SEHNR and CDR2 FQNEAQ (reference sequence). The germline V and J ends were trimmed by 5 bases and 10 bases, with 17 bases remaining between them. CDR3 protein: CASSPVAIEGAFF. The CDR3 DNA is TGTGCCAGCAGCCCCGTCGCTATAGAGGGAGCTTTCTTT.

The rearrangement joins TRBV24-1 to TRBJ2-7, with 9 positions matching TRBD1. The length of the CDR3 is 13 residues. Germline CDR1 KGHDR, CDR2 SFDVKD. Germline trimming cut 9 bases from V and 4 bases from J; bases unmatched to any gene: 6. The CDR3 here is CATGGQGRYEQYF. The CDR3 region has the DNA TGTGCCACCGGAGGACAGGGGAGATACGAGCAGTACTTC.

This clone was observed a few times. The chain joins TRBV24-1 to TRBJ1-2; TRBD1 is a possible D gene (6 bases). The CDR3 spans 14 residues. Germline-derived CDR1 and CDR2 are KGHDR and SFDVKD. Trimming cost V 2 bases and J 4 bases, with 10 bases left between them. The CDR3 region is CATSDWRQAYGYTF. In DNA, the CDR3 is TGTGCCACCAGTGATTGGAGACAGGCCTATGGCTACACCTTC.

The chain employs TRBV27 and TRBJ2-1; 8 positions match TRBD2. Germline lookup yields CDR1 MNHEY and CDR2 SMNVEV (reference sequence). V trimming: 5 bases; J trimming: 13 bases; junction bases outside the gene matches: 16. The CDR3 contains 15 residues. CDR3 coding DNA: TGTGCCAGCAGTCCCGCGGGTAGCGGGGAGGTCCTTCAGTTCTTC. Protein: CASSPAGSGEVLQFF.

The V gene is TRBV9, the J gene TRBJ2-7; TRBD1 matches 7 bases. This CDR3 contains 15 residues. CDR1 SGDLS and CDR2 YYNGEE come from the germline V gene. The ends lost 4 bases at V and 0 bases at J; junction bases unmatched: 7. CDR3 nucleotides: TGTGCCAGCAGCCTAGGGACAGCGAACTCCTACGAGCAGTACTTC. Its protein is CASSLGTANSYEQYF.

V usage is TRBV18 and J usage is TRBJ2-1; tentative D call: TRBD1 (5 bases). Germline CDR1 and CDR2: KGHSH and LQKENI. Trimming took off 2 bases at V and 7 bases at J, with 12 bases between the two ends. This CDR3 is 14 amino acids long. The CDR3 spells CASSPVAGWNEQFF. The CDR3, as DNA: TGTGCCAGCTCACCAGTCGCAGGGTGGAATGAGCAGTTCTTC.

The rearrangement links TRBV6-5 to TRBJ2-4, with TRBD1 matching 10 bases. This CDR3 has 15 amino acids. Germline-derived CDR1 and CDR2 are MNHEY and SVGAGI. J was trimmed by 2 bases and V by 11 bases; bases with no gene match: 9. The chain's CDR3 is CACSGTGESKNIQYF. In DNA, the CDR3 is TGTGCCTGTTCCGGGACAGGGGAATCCAAAAACATTCAGTACTTC.

The V call is TRBV2, the J call TRBJ2-2, with D perhaps TRBD2 (5 bases). The V and J ends lost 2 bases and 7 bases respectively, with 14 bases between them. Germline CDR1 and CDR2: SNHLY and FYNNEI. This CDR3 has 15 amino acids. CDR3 sequence (DNA): TGTGCCAGCAGTGAAAGCGGCCTACAGATCGGGGAGCTGTTTTTT. Its protein product is CASSESGLQIGELFF.

V is TRBV5-1 and J is TRBJ1-2; TRBD1 agrees at 8 bases. Germline lookup yields CDR1 SGHRS and CDR2 YFSETQ. CDR3 length: 17 amino acids. V trimming: 0 bases; J trimming: 3 bases; junction bases outside the gene matches: 10. The CDR3 protein is CASSLAIRTGRDYGYTF. CDR3 DNA: TGCGCCAGCAGCTTGGCAATTCGGACAGGGCGAGACTATGGCTACACCTTC.

This chain links TRBV7-2 with TRBJ2-2; the match to TRBD2 covers 9 bases. CDR3 length equals 14 residues. Germline CDR1 and CDR2: SGHTA and FQGNSA. The trim removed 5 bases at V and 7 bases at J, leaving 5 bases unmatched. The chain's CDR3 is CASSDRAGGGELFF. CDR3 DNA: TGTGCCAGCAGCGATCGAGCGGGGGGCGGGGAGCTGTTTTTT.

The V and J genes are TRBV10-3 and TRBJ1-1, with no clear D. Trimming removed 4 bases at V and 1 base at J, with 7 bases between. In germline, CDR1 is ENHRY, CDR2 SYGVKD. The CDR3 contains 13 residues. This chain's CDR3 is CAISADWNTEAFF. The CDR3 DNA reads as TGTGCCATCAGTGCGGACTGGAACACTGAAGCTTTCTTT.

The chain combines TRBV9 with TRBJ1-4, with D perhaps TRBD1 (6 bases). Trimming pared 6 bases from V and 3 bases from J, leaving 15 bases between. CDR1 is SGDLS, CDR2 YYNGEE, per germline. The CDR3 length is 15 residues. In DNA, the CDR3 is TGTGCCAGCACCCGGGGGGCCGGGGCTAATGAAAAACTGTTTTTT. Its translation: CASTRGAGANEKLFF.